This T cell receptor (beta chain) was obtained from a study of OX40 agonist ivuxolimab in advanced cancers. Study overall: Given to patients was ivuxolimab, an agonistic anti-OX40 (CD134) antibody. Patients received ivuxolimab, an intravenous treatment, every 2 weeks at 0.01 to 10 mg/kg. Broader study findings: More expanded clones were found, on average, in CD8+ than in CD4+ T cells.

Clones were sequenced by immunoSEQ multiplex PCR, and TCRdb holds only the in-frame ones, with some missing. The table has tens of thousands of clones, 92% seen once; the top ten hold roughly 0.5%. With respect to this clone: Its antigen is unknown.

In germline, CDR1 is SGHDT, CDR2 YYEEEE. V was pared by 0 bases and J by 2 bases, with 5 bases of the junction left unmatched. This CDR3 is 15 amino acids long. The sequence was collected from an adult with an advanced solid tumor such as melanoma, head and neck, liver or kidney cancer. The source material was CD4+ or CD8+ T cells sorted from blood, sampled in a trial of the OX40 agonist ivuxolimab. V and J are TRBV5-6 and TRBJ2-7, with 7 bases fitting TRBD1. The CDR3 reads CASSLDWTGAYEQYF. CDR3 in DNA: TGTGCCAGCAGCTTGGATTGGACAGGAGCCTACGAGCAGTACTTC.